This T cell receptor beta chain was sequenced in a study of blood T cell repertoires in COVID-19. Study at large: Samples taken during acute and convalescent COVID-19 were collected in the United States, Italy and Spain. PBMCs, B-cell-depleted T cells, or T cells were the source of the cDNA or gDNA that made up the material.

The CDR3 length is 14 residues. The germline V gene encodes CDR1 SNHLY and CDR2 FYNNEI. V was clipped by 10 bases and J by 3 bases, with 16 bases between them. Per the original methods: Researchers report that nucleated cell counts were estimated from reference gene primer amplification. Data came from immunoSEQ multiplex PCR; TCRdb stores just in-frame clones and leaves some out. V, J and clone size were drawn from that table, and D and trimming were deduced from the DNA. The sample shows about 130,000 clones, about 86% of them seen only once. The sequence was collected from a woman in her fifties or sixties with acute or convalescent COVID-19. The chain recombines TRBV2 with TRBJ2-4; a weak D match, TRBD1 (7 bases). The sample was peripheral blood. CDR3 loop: CATRQGLVKNIQYF. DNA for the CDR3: TGTGCCACCCGACAGGGACTGGTCAAAAACATTCAGTACTTC.